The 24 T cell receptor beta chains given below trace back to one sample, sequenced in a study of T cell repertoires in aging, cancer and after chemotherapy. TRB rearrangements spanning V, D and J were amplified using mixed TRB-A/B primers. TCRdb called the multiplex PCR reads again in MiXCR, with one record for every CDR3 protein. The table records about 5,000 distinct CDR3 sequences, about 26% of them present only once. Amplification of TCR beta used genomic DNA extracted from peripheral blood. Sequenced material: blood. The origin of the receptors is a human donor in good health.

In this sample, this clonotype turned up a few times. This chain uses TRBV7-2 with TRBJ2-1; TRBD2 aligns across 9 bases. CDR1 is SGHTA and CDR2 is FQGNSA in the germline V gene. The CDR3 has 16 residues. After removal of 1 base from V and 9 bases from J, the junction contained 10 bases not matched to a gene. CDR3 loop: CASSLVSGSGSGEQFF. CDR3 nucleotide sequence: TGTGCCAGCAGCTTAGTCTCCGGTAGCGGGAGTGGTGAGCAGTTCTTC. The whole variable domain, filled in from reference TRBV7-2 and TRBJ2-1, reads GAGVSQSPSNKVTEKGKDVELRCDPISGHTALYWYRQSLGQGLEFLIYFQGNSAPDKSGLPSDRFSAERTGGSVSTLTIQRTQQEDSAVYLCASSLVSGSGSGEQFFGPGTRLTVL.

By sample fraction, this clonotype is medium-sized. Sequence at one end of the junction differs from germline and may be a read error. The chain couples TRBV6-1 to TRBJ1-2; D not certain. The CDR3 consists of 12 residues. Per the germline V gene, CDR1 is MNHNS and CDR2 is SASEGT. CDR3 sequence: CASSEARGRHGF. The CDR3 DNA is TGTGCCAGCAGTGAAGCGCGGGGTCGACATGGCTTC.

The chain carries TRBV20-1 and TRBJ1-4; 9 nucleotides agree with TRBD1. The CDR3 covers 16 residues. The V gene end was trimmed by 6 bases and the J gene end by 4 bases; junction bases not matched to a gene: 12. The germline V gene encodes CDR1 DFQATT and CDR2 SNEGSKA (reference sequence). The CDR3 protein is CSAPGTGPTFNEKLFF. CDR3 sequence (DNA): TGCAGTGCCCCCGGGACAGGGCCGACCTTTAATGAAAAACTGTTTTTT.

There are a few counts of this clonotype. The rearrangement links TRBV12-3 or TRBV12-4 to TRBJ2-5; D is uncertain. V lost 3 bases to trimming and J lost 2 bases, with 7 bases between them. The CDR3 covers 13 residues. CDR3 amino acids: CASSFEGQETQYF. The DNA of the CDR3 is TGTGCCAGCAGTTTTGAAGGGCAAGAGACCCAGTACTTC.

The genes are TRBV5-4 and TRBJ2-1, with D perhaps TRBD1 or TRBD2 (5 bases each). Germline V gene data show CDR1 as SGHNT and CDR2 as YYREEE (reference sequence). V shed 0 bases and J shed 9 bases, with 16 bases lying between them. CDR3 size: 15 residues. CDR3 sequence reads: CASSLGTWGWVEQFF. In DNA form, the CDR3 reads TGTGCCAGCAGCTTGGGGACCTGGGGGTGGGTTGAGCAGTTCTTC.

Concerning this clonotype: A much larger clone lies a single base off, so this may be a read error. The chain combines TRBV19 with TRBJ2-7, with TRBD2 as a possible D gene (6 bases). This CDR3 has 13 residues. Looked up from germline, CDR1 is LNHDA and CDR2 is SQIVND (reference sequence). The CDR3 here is CASRERGRNEEYF. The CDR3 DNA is TGTGCCAGTAGGGAACGGGGGAGGAACGAGGAGTACTTC.

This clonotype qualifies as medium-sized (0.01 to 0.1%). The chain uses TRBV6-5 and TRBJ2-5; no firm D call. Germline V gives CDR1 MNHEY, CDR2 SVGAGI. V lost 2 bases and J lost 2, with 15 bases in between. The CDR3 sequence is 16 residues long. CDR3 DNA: TGTGCCAGCAGTTACCTACCTAGGACGGAGCAAGAGACCCAGTACTTC. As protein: CASSYLPRTEQETQYF.

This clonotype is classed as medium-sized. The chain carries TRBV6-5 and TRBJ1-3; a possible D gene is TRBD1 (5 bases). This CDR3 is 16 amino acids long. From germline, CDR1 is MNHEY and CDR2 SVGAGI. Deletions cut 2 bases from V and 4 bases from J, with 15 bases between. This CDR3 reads CASSYTWTIGGNTIYF. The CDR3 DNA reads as TGTGCCAGCAGTTACACCTGGACAATTGGAGGAAACACCATATATTTT.

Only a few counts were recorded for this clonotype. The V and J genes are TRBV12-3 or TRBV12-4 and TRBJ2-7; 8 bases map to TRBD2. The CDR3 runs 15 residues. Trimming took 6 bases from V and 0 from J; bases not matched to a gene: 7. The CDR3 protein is CASRPSGSSSYEQYF. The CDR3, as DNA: TGTGCCAGCAGGCCTAGCGGGTCGAGCTCCTACGAGCAGTACTTC.

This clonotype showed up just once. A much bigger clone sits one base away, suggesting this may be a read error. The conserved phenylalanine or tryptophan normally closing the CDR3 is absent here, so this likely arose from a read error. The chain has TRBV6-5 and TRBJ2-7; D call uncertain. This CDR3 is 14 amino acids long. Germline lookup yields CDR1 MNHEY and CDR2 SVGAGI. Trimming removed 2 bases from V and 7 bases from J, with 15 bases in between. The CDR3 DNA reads TGTGCCAGCAGTTACCCGAGCACCTTCGGAGAGCAGTACTTA. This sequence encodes CASSYPSTFGEQYL.

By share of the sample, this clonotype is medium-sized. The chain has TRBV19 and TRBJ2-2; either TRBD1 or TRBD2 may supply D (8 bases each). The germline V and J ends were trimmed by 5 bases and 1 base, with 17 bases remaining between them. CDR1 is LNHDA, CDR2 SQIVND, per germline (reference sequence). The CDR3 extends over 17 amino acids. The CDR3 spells CASSRRGGQVNTGELFF. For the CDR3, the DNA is TGTGCCAGTAGTCGTCGGGGGGGACAGGTGAACACCGGGGAGCTGTTTTTT. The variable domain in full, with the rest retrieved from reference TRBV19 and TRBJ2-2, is DGGITQSPKYLFRKEGQNVTLSCEQNLNHDAMYWYRQDPGQGLRLIYYSQIVNDFQKGDIAEGYSVSREKKESFPLTVTSAQKNPTAFYLCASSRRGGQVNTGELFFGEGSRLTVL.

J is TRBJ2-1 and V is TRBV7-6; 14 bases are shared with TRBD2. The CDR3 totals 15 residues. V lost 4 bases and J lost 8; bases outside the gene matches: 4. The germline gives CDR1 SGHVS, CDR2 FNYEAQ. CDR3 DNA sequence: TGTGCCAGCAGCTGGACTAGCGGGGGGCAGGATGAGCAGTTCTTC. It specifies CASSWTSGGQDEQFF.

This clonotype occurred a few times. The CDR3 reads CASSLLDTTNTEAFF. Here the CDR3 DNA reads TGTGCCAGCTCACTACTTGATACGACAAACACTGAAGCTTTCTTT. The chain joins TRBV18 to TRBJ1-1; D is uncertain. The ends were cut back, 4 bases at V and 2 bases at J, with 14 bases in the middle. The germline CDR1 and CDR2 sequences are KGHSH and LQKENI. The CDR3 is made up of 15 amino acids.

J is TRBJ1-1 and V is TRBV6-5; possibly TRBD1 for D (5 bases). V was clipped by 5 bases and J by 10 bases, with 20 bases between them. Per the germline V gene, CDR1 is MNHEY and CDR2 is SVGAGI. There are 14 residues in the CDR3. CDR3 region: CASSDYTGDRIAFF. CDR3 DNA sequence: TGTGCCAGCAGTGATTATACCGGGGACCGAATAGCTTTCTTT.

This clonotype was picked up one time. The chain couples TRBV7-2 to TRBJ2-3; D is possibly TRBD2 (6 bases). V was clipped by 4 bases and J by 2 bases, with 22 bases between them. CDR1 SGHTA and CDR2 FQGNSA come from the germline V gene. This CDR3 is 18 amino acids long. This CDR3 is CASSSLHTGSGDTDTQYF. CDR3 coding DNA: TGTGCCAGCAGCTCCTTACATACGGGTAGCGGTGACACAGATACGCAGTATTTT.

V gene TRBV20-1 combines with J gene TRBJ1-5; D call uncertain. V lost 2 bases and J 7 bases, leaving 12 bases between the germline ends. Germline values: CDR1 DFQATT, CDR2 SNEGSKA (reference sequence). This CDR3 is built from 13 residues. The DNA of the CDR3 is TGCAGTGCTAGATATGTCAGCGGACAGCCCCAGCATTTT. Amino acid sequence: CSARYVSGQPQHF.

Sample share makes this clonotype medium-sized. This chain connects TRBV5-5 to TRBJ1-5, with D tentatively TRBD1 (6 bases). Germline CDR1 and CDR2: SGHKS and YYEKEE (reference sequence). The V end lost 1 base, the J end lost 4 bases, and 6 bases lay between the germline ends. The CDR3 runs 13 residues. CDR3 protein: CASSLRGNQPQHF. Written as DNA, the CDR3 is TGTGCCAGCAGCTTGAGGGGGAATCAGCCCCAGCATTTT.

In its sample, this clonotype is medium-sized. CDR3 residues: CASSIRAELSRSSYNEQFF. CDR3 sequence (DNA): TGTGCCAGTAGTATAAGGGCGGAGTTGTCAAGGAGCTCCTACAATGAGCAGTTCTTC. The J gene is TRBJ2-1, the V gene TRBV19; D is uncertain. The V gene lost 2 bases and the J gene lost 0 bases, with 20 bases spanning the gap. Germline values: CDR1 LNHDA, CDR2 SQIVND (reference sequence). The CDR3 spans 19 residues.

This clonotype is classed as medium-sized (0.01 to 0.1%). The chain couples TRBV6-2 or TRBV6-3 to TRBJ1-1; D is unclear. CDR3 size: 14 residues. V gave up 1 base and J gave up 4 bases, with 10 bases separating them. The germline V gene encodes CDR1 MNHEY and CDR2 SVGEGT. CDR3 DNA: TGTGCCAGCAGTTACTTTAGGGAGGTCACTGAAGCTTTCTTT. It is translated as CASSYFREVTEAFF.

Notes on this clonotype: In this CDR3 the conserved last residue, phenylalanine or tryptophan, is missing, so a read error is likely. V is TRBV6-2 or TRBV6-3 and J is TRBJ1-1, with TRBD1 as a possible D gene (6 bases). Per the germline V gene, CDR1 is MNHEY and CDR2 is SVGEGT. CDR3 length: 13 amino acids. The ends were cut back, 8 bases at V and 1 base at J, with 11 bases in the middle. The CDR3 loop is CASHGQPNTEAFY. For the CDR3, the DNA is TGTGCCAGCCACGGACAGCCGAACACTGAAGCTTTCTAT.

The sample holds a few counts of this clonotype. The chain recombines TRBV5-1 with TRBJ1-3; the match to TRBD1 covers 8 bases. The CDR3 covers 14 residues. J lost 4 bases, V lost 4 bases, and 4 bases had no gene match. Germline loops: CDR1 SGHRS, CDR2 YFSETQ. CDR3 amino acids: CASSMTGDGNTIYF. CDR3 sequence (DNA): TGCGCCAGCAGCATGACAGGGGACGGAAACACCATATATTTT.

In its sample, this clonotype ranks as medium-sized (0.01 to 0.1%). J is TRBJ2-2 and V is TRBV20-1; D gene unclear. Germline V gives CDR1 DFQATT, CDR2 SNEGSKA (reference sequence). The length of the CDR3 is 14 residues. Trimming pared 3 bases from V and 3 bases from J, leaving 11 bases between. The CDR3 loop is CSASKVSHTGELFF. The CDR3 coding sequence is TGCAGTGCTAGTAAGGTCTCCCACACCGGGGAGCTGTTTTTT.

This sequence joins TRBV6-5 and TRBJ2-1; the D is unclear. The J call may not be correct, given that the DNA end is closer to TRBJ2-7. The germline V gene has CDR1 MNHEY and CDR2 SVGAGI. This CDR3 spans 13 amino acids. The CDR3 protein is CASSLRAPYEQYF. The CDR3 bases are TGTGCCAGCAGTTTAAGGGCCCCCTACGAGCAGTACTTC.

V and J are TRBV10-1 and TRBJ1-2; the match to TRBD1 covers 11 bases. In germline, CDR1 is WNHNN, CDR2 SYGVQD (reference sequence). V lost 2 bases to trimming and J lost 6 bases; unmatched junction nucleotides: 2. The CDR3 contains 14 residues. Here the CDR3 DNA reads TGCGCCAGCAGTGAGGAGGGACAGGGGGATGGCTACACCTTC. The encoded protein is CASSEEGQGDGYTF.